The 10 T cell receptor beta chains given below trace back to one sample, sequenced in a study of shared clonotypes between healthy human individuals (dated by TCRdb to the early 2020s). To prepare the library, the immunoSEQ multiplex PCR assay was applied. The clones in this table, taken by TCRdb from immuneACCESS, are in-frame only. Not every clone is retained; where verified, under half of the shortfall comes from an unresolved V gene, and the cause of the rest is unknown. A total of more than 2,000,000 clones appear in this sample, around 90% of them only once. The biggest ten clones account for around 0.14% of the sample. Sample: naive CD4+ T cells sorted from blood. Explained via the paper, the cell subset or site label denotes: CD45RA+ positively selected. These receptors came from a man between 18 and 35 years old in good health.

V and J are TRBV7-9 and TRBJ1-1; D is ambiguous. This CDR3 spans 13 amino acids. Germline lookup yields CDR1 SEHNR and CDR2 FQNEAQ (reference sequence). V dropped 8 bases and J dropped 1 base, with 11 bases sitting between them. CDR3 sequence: CASGRQWNTEAFF. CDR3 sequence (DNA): TGTGCCAGCGGGCGGCAGTGGAACACTGAAGCTTTCTTT.

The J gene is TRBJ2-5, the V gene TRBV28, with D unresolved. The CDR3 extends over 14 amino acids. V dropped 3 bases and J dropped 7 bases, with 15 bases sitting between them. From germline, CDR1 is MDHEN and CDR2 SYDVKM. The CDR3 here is CASSFRATGGTQYF. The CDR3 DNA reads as TGTGCCAGCAGTTTCCGGGCTACTGGTGGGACCCAGTACTTC.

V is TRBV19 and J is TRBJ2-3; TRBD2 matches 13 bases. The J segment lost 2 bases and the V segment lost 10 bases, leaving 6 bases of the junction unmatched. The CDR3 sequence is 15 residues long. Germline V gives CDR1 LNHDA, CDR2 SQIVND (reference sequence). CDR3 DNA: TGTGCCACCAGGACTAGCGGGAGTGTCACAGATACGCAGTATTTT. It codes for CATRTSGSVTDTQYF.

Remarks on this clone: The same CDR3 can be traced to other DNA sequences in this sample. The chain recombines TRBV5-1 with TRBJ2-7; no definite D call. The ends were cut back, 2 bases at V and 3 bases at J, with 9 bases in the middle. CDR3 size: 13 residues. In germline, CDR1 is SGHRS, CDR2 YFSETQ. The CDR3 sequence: CASSLTSDYEQYF. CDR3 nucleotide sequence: TGCGCCAGCAGCTTAACAAGCGACTACGAGCAGTACTTC.

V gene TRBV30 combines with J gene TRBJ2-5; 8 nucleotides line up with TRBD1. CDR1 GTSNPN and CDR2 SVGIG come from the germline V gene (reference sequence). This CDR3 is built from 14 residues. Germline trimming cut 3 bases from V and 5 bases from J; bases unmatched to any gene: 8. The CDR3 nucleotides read TGTGCCTGGAGACGCAGGGGGCCCAGGGAGACCCAGTACTTC. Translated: CAWRRRGPRETQYF.

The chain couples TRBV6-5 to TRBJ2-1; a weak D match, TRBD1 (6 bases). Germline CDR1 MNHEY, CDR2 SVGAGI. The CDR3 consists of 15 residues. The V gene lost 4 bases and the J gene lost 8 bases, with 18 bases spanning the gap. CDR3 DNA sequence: TGTGCCAGCAGTTCTCCGCCAGGGGACGTCGATGAGCAGTTCTTC. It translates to CASSSPPGDVDEQFF.

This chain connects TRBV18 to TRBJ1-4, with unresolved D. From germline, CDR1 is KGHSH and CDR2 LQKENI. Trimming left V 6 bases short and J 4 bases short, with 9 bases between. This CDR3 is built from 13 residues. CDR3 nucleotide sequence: TGTGCCAGCTCGTTCAGCCTTAATGAAAAACTGTTTTTT. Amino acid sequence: CASSFSLNEKLFF. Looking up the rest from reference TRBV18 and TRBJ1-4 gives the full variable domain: NAGVMQNPRHLVRRRGQEARLRCSPMKGHSHVYWYRQLPEEGLKFMVYLQKENIIDESGMPKERFSAEFPKEGPSILRIQQVVRGDSAAYFCASSFSLNEKLFFGSGTQLSVL.

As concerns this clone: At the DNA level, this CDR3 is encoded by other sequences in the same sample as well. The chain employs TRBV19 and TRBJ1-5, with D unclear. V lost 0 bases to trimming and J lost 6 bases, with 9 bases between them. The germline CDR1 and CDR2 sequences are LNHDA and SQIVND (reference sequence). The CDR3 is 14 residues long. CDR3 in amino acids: CASSIETGGQPQHF. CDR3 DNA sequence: TGTGCCAGTAGTATAGAGACGGGAGGTCAGCCCCAGCATTTT.

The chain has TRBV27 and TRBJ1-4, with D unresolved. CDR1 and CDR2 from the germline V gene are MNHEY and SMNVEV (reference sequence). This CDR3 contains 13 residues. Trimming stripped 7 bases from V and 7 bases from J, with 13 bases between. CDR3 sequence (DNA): TGTGCCAGCACCGGACCTCTGGTTGAAAAACTGTTTTTT. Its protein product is CASTGPLVEKLFF.

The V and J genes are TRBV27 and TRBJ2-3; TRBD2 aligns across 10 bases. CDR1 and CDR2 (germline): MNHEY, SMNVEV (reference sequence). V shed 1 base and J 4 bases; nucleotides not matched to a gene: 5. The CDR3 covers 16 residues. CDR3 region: CASSLYLAGEPDTQYF. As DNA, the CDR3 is TGTGCCAGCAGTTTATATCTAGCGGGGGAACCAGATACGCAGTATTTT.